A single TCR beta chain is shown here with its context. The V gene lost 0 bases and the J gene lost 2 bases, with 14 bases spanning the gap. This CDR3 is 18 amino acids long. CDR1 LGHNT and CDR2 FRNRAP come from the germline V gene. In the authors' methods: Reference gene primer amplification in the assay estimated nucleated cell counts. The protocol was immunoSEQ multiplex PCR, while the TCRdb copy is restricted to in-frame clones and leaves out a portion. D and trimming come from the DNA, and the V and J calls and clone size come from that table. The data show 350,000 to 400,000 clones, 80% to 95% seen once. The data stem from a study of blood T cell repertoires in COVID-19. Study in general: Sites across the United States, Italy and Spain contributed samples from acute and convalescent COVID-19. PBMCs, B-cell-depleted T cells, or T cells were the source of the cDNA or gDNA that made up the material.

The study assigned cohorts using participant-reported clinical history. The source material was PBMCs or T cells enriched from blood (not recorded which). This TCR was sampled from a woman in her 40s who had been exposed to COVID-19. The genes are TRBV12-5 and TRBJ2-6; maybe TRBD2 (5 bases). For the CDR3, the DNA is TGTGCTAGTGGTTTGGTACGTCAGACTACAGCTGGGGCCAACGTCCTGACTTTC. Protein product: CASGLVRQTTAGANVLTF.